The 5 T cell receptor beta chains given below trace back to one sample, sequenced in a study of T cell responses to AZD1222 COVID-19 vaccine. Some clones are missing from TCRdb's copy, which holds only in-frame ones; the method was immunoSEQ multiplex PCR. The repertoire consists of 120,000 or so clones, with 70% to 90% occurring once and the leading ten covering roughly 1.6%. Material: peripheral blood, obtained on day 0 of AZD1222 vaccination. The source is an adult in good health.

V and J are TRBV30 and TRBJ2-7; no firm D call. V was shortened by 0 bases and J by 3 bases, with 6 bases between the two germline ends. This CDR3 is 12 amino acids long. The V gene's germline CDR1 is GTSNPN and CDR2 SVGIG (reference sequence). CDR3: CAWSVQSYEQYF. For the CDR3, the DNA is TGTGCCTGGAGTGTACAGAGCTACGAGCAGTACTTC.

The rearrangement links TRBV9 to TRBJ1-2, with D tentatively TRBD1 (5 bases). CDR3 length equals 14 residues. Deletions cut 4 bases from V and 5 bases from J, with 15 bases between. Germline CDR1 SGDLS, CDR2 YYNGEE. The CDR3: CASSPEVGAYGYTF. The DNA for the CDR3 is TGTGCCAGCAGCCCCGAGGTTGGGGCTTATGGCTACACCTTC.

For the CDR3, the DNA is TGTGCCAGCAGGGTGGGGAGGTCCCAAGAGACCCAGTACTTC. It specifies CASRVGRSQETQYF. The genes are TRBV6-5 and TRBJ2-5; tentative D call: TRBD2 (6 bases). Trimming removed 6 bases at V and 1 base at J, with 12 bases between. Germline loops: CDR1 MNHEY, CDR2 SVGAGI. The CDR3 extends over 14 amino acids.

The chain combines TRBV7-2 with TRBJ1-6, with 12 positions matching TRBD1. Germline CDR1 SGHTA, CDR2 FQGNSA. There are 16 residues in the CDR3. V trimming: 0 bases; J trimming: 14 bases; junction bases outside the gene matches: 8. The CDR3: CASSLAGGQGAKSLHF. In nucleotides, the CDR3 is TGTGCCAGCAGCTTAGCGGGGGGACAGGGGGCGAAGTCCCTCCACTTT.

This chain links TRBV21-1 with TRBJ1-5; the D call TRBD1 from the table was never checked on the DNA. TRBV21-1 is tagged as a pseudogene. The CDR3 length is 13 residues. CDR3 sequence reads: CASSEDRVQPQHF. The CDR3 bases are TGTGCCAGCAGCGAGGACAGGGTGCAGCCCCAGCATTTT.